The source of this TCR beta chain is a study of blood T cell repertoires in COVID-19. On the study more broadly: Sample material is recorded as cDNA or gDNA derived from T cells, B-cell-depleted T cells, or PBMCs.

The table came from immunoSEQ multiplex PCR; TCRdb's copy has only in-frame clones and leaves some out. The table includes about 74,000 clones, 87% detected once. This CDR3 contains 14 residues. Germline assignment: CDR1 MNHEY and CDR2 SVGAGI. The trim removed 7 bases at V and 5 bases at J, leaving 8 bases unmatched. This rearrangement joins TRBV6-5 to TRBJ2-3; 8 nucleotides match TRBD2. The sequencing input was peripheral blood. This TCR was sampled from a woman of 80 years or more with active or convalescent COVID-19. The CDR3 protein is CASTPGGTRDTQYF. DNA for the CDR3: TGTGCCAGCACCCCGGGTGGGACTAGAGATACGCAGTATTTT.